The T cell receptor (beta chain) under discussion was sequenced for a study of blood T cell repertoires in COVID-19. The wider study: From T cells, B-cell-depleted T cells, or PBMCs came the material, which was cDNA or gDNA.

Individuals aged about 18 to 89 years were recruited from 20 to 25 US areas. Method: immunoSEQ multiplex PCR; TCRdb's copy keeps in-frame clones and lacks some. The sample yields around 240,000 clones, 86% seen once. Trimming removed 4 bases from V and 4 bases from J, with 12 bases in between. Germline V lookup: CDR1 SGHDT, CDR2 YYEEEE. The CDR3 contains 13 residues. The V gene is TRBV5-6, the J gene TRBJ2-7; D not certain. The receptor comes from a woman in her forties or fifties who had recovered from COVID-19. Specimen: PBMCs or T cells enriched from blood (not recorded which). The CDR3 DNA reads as TGTGCCAGCAGCCGGCGGTCAACATACGAGCAGTACTTC. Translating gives CASSRRSTYEQYF.